A single sample is the source of the 29 T cell receptor beta chains below, sequenced in a study of tumor-infiltrating lymphocytes in primary liver carcinoma. Starting material for RNA and DNA co-extraction consisted of about 20-33 mg of unsorted bulk tissue. The investigators made TCR beta cDNA from around 530 ng total RNA, using a constant-region primer. ARM-PCR, slightly modified, supplied the TCR beta libraries through three nested multiplex PCR rounds. The first two PCR rounds used TRBV1-TRBV30 primers with a Cbeta primer, 9 to 11 cycles each. TCRdb passed the multiplex PCR reads through MiXCR, listing each CDR3 protein once. The data hold under 200,000 distinct CDR3 sequences, with 85% observed a single time. Sample: tumor tissue from primary liver carcinoma. All receptors come from a middle-aged man with primary liver carcinoma and hepatitis B virus infection.

The gene calls are TRBV11-2 and TRBJ2-4; D is unresolved. This CDR3 is built from 15 residues. CDR1 is SGHAT and CDR2 is FQNNGV in the germline V gene. Trimming removed 7 bases from V and 0 bases from J, with 13 bases in between. The CDR3 bases are TGTGCCAGCACCACTTTGGTAGTAGCCAAAAACATTCAGTACTTC. Translation: CASTTLVVAKNIQYF. Variable domain in full (rest from reference TRBV11-2 and TRBJ2-4): EAGVAQSPRYKIIEKRQSVAFWCNPISGHATLYWYQQILGQGPKLLIQFQNNGVVDDSQLPKDRFSAERLKGVDSTLKIQPAKLEDSAVYLCASTTLVVAKNIQYFGAGTRLSVL.

The chain joins TRBV19 to TRBJ2-1, with 10 positions matching TRBD2. Looked up from germline, CDR1 is LNHDA and CDR2 is SQIVND (reference sequence). The V and J ends lost 7 bases and 7 bases, in that order; junction bases with no gene match: 10. The CDR3 runs 15 residues. CDR3 region: CASNPRGLARNEQFF. CDR3 nucleotide sequence: TGTGCCAGTAATCCTAGGGGACTAGCGCGTAATGAGCAGTTCTTC.

The chain has TRBV4-1 and TRBJ2-4; TRBD2 agrees at 7 bases. V trimming: 0 bases; J trimming: 8 bases; junction bases outside the gene matches: 10. The CDR3 spans 16 residues. Per germline, CDR1 MGHRA and CDR2 YSYEKL. Written as DNA, the CDR3 is TGCGCCAGCAGCCAAGAGGTGGGAGGGCCTGGTGACATTCAGTACTTC. Protein sequence: CASSQEVGGPGDIQYF.

The chain couples TRBV29-1 to TRBJ1-2; D is ambiguous. The ends were cut back, 7 bases at V and 6 bases at J, with 18 bases in the middle. Germline values: CDR1 SQVTM, CDR2 ANQGSEA. This CDR3 spans 13 amino acids. The CDR3 reads CSASQWTENGYTF. The CDR3 DNA reads TGCAGCGCCTCGCAGTGGACTGAGAATGGCTACACCTTC.

A word on this clonotype: A read error may produce the germline difference seen at one junction end. V gene TRBV5-5 combines with J gene TRBJ2-1; 10 bases match TRBD2. Germline loops: CDR1 SGHKS, CDR2 YYEKEE (reference sequence). The CDR3 sequence is 17 residues long. CDR3 in amino acids: CVSSRALDLAGENEQFF. Here the CDR3 DNA reads TGTGTCAGCAGCCGGGCTCTAGACCTAGCGGGAGAAAATGAGCAGTTCTTC.

This clonotype was counted once. V gene TRBV24-1 combines with J gene TRBJ2-5; the match to TRBD1 covers 8 bases. The CDR3 sequence is 17 residues long. Trimming removed 2 bases from V and 8 bases from J; junction bases left unmatched: 15. The germline CDR1 and CDR2 sequences are KGHDR and SFDVKD. CDR3 nucleotides: TGTGCCACCAGTGATTCTGGGCGACAGGGGTCTACGGATACCCAGTACTTC. The encoded protein is CATSDSGRQGSTDTQYF.

Points on this clonotype: One junction end disagrees with the germline gene, perhaps due to a read error. V is TRBV12-3 or TRBV12-4 and J is TRBJ2-7, with D uncertain. This CDR3 region has 11 residues. CDR3 amino acids: CASINSYGQYF. The CDR3 coding sequence is TGTGCCAGCATCAACTCCTACGGGCAGTACTTC.

In regard to this clonotype: At one of its ends the junction is not consistent with the germline gene, which may arise from a read error. This chain links TRBV11-2 with TRBJ2-7; TRBD2 matches at 11 bases. This CDR3 spans 20 amino acids. CDR1 SGHAT and CDR2 FQNNGV come from the germline V gene. This CDR3 is CVSSSTEGRTSGLSSYEQYF. The DNA for the CDR3 is TGTGTCAGCAGCTCGACGGAGGGGAGGACTAGCGGGCTCAGCTCCTACGAGCAGTACTTC.

The rearrangement joins TRBV5-6 to TRBJ2-2, with unresolved D. V was pared by 0 bases and J by 5 bases, with 8 bases between. CDR3 length: 14 amino acids. Germline lookup yields CDR1 SGHDT and CDR2 YYEEEE. This CDR3 is CASSLGQNTGELFF. The CDR3 DNA is TGTGCCAGCAGCTTGGGTCAGAATACCGGGGAGCTGTTTTTT.

As regards this clonotype: It is likely a read error, because the conserved phenylalanine at the end of the CDR3 is missing. The chain is built from TRBV4-3 and TRBJ2-6; D is unclear. CDR1 and CDR2 from the germline V gene are LGHNA and YSLEER. CDR3 length equals 16 residues. In nucleotides, the CDR3 is TGCGCCAGCAGCCAAGCGGTACAGTTCCGGGCCAACATCCTGACTTTA. It yields the protein CASSQAVQFRANILTL.

Regarding this clonotype: Being one base from a much bigger clone, this may be a read error. A read error is likely, as this CDR3 ends without the conserved phenylalanine or tryptophan. This sequence joins TRBV10-2 and TRBJ2-7, with TRBD2 as a possible D gene (6 bases). The V end was cut by 7 bases, the J end by 4 bases, with 17 bases between. This CDR3 has 14 amino acids. CDR1 and CDR2 (germline): WSHSY, SAAADI. CDR3 loop: CASTETRGGYEQYL. As DNA, the CDR3 is TGCGCCAGCACCGAGACAAGGGGAGGATACGAGCAGTACCTC.

On this clonotype itself: The CDR3 does not end in the conserved phenylalanine or tryptophan, so this is likely a read error. No DNA is shown, since the ends of the CDR3 on it are uncertain; the CDR3 is the one TCRdb lists. This chain uses TRBV29-1 with TRBJ2-1; the tabulated D call, TRBD1, remains unverified against the DNA. Including both end residues, the CDR3 is 14 amino acids long. Germline loops: CDR1 SQVTM, CDR2 ANQGSEA. Here the CDR3 reads CSVVGGKGANELFY.

A word on this clonotype: Mismatch with germline at one junction end may stem from a read error. The V call is TRBV29-1, the J call TRBJ1-5; D gene ambiguous. CDR1 is SQVTM, CDR2 ANQGSEA, per germline. CDR3 size: 13 residues. The CDR3 region is CNAVEQINHPQHF. In nucleotides, the CDR3 is TGCAACGCTGTCGAACAGATCAATCACCCCCAGCATTTT.

This chain links TRBV11-2 with TRBJ2-3; D unclear. CDR3 length: 15 amino acids. CDR1 and CDR2 (germline): SGHAT, FQNNGV. The V end lost 3 bases, the J end lost 0 bases, and 10 bases lay between the germline ends. CDR3 nucleotides: TGTGCCAGCAGCTTGACGGCTCCTAGCACAGATACGCAGTATTTT. This translates into CASSLTAPSTDTQYF.

The V call is TRBV29-1, the J call TRBJ1-5, with D uncertain. From germline, CDR1 is SQVTM and CDR2 ANQGSEA. This CDR3 has 15 amino acids. V shed 7 bases and J shed 9 bases, with 25 bases lying between them. CDR3 protein: CSAIVGNSPGRPQHF. DNA for the CDR3: TGCAGCGCTATTGTAGGGAACTCTCCTGGACGGCCCCAGCATTTT.

This clonotype has at least ten counts. The J gene is TRBJ1-4, the V gene TRBV6-5; D may be TRBD1 (6 bases). Germline V CDR1 and CDR2: MNHEY, SVGAGI. The ends were cut back, 2 bases at V and 8 bases at J, with 15 bases in the middle. This CDR3 is 15 amino acids long. DNA for the CDR3: TGTGCCAGCAGTTACGCAACAGGGACATCAGAAAAACTGTTTTTT. This gives the protein CASSYATGTSEKLFF.

For this clonotype: The junction shows a germline mismatch at one end, possibly a read error. The J gene is TRBJ2-5, the V gene TRBV14; D ambiguous. The CDR3 spans 16 residues. Per the germline V gene, CDR1 is SGHDN and CDR2 is FVKESK. DNA of the CDR3: TGTACCAGCAGTCAACAAAGGACCCCTCACCAAGAGACCCAGTACTTC. Protein product: CTSSQQRTPHQETQYF.

With regard to this clonotype: A single base separates this from a much larger clone, so it may be a read error. The rearrangement links TRBV28 to TRBJ1-5; D is undetermined. The germline gives CDR1 MDHEN, CDR2 SYDVKM. Deletions cut 5 bases from V and 11 bases from J, with 13 bases between. There are 12 residues in the CDR3. In nucleotides, the CDR3 is TGTGCCAGCAGTCCCTACATGTGGACCCAGCATTTT. This translates into CASSPYMWTQHF.

Remarks on this clonotype: The junction shows a germline mismatch at one end, possibly a read error. DNA of the CDR3: TGTGTCAGCAGGTCCGGACCAATGAACTATGGATACACCTTC. This sequence encodes CVSRSGPMNYGYTF. This chain joins TRBV6-2 or TRBV6-3 and TRBJ1-2; D is undetermined. The CDR3 runs 14 residues. The V gene's germline CDR1 is MNHEY and CDR2 SVGEGT.

This clonotype appeared a single time. A junction end diverges from the germline sequence, so it may reflect a read error. V is TRBV12-3 or TRBV12-4 and J is TRBJ2-7; 7 bases match TRBD1. The CDR3 is 14 amino acids. CDR3 DNA: TGTGCCAGCAGCCCGACAGGGCGTCATTACGTGCAGTACTTC. Translated, it gives CASSPTGRHYVQYF.

This clonotype was counted between two and nine times. This chain links TRBV15 with TRBJ2-1; 7 bases are a match to TRBD2. V lost 0 bases to trimming and J lost 9 bases; unmatched junction nucleotides: 14. There are 17 residues in the CDR3. Germline CDR1 and CDR2: LNHNV and YYDKDF (reference sequence). CDR3: CATSRDTGGLSYGEQFF. In DNA form, the CDR3 reads TGTGCCACCAGCAGAGACACGGGAGGTTTATCTTATGGTGAGCAGTTCTTC.

This clonotype is a singleton in its sample. Mismatch with germline at one junction end may stem from a read error. V and J are TRBV28 and TRBJ2-7, with D unresolved. CDR1 MDHEN and CDR2 SYDVKM come from the germline V gene. This CDR3 spans 14 amino acids. The CDR3 DNA reads as TGTGACAGCATCCCCGCATTAGGAAACTACGAGCAATACTTC. Amino acid sequence: CDSIPALGNYEQYF.

A remark on this clonotype: One end of the junction is discordant with germline, which a read error may explain. The V and J genes are TRBV29-1 and TRBJ1-2; the D gene is possibly TRBD1 (6 bases). This CDR3 is 14 amino acids long. Germline loops: CDR1 SQVTM, CDR2 ANQGSEA. The CDR3 sequence: CGVDERGSGPGYTF. In DNA, the CDR3 is TGCGGCGTTGACGAAAGGGGGTCAGGGCCTGGCTACACCTTC.

The chain employs TRBV19 and TRBJ1-5, with D possibly matching TRBD1 (6 bases). The CDR3 consists of 16 residues. V was pared by 3 bases and J by 0 bases, with 12 bases between. Germline V gene data show CDR1 as LNHDA and CDR2 as SQIVND (reference sequence). The CDR3 DNA follows: TGTGCCAGTAGTATTGGCCAGGGGTATAGCAATCAGCCCCAGCATTTT. The encoded protein is CASSIGQGYSNQPQHF.

Comment on this clonotype: One end of the junction fails to match germline, which may point to a read error. V usage is TRBV11-2 and J usage is TRBJ2-3; 12 bases fit TRBD2. CDR1 and CDR2 from the germline V gene are SGHAT and FQNNGV. The CDR3 covers 16 residues. The DNA of the CDR3 is TGTGCAAGCAGCTCCCCGAGACTAGCGGGAGTGGATACGCATTATTTT. Amino acid sequence: CASSSPRLAGVDTHYF.

V usage is TRBV11-2 and J usage is TRBJ2-7, with D unclear. Looked up from germline, CDR1 is SGHAT and CDR2 is FQNNGV. The CDR3 runs 14 residues. Trimming removed 4 bases from V and 2 bases from J, with 12 bases in between. Here the CDR3 reads CASSSKRKAYEQYF. For the CDR3, the DNA is TGTGCCAGCAGCTCTAAAAGGAAAGCCTACGAGCAGTACTTC.

About this clonotype itself: The junction departs from germline at one end; a sequencing error may be responsible. V is TRBV10-1 and J is TRBJ2-2; 10 nucleotides line up with TRBD2. The CDR3 consists of 17 residues. Germline-derived CDR1 and CDR2 are WNHNN and SYGVQD (reference sequence). The CDR3 reads CASSGSSGSLVTGELSF. The CDR3 DNA follows: TGCGCCAGCAGTGGGTCTAGCGGGAGCCTAGTGACCGGGGAGCTGTCTTTT.

This clonotype occurred a few times. The chain is built from TRBV19 and TRBJ2-4; D call uncertain. The V end was cut by 3 bases, the J end by 4 bases, with 16 bases between. CDR1 is LNHDA, CDR2 SQIVND, per germline (reference sequence). This CDR3 region has 16 residues. The CDR3 is CASSMAPGRSKNIQYF. For the CDR3, the DNA is TGTGCCAGTAGTATGGCCCCAGGACGGTCAAAAAACATTCAGTACTTC.

This clonotype showed up just a few times. A single base separates this from a much larger clone, so it may be a read error. The chain combines TRBV7-8 with TRBJ2-5; D remains ambiguous. Germline-derived CDR1 and CDR2 are SGHVS and FQNEAQ. This CDR3 region has 12 residues. V shed 5 bases and J shed 5 bases, with 9 bases lying between them. CDR3 residues: CASSRHWETQYF. The DNA of the CDR3 is TGTGCCAGCAGCAGACATTGGGAGACCCAGTACTTC.